The clone carrying this T cell receptor (beta chain) showed up many times. The CDR3 spans 14 residues. The ends were cut back, 3 bases at V and 7 bases at J, with 13 bases in the middle. The sample belongs to a study of identical twins. Via MiXCR, TCRdb re-called the 5' RACE reads, giving one row per CDR3 protein. The sample includes approximately 150,000 distinct CDR3 sequences, roughly 3.5% seen only once; the top ten take around 8.1%. This TCR derives from a man aged 18 to 29 in good health. The rearrangement links TRBV12-3 or TRBV12-4 to TRBJ2-1; D may match TRBD1 or TRBD2 (6 bases each). The sample was memory T cells sorted from blood. This chain's CDR3 is CASSFGGPANEQFF. For the CDR3, the DNA is TGTGCCAGCAGTTTTGGGGGGCCAGCGAATGAGCAGTTCTTC.